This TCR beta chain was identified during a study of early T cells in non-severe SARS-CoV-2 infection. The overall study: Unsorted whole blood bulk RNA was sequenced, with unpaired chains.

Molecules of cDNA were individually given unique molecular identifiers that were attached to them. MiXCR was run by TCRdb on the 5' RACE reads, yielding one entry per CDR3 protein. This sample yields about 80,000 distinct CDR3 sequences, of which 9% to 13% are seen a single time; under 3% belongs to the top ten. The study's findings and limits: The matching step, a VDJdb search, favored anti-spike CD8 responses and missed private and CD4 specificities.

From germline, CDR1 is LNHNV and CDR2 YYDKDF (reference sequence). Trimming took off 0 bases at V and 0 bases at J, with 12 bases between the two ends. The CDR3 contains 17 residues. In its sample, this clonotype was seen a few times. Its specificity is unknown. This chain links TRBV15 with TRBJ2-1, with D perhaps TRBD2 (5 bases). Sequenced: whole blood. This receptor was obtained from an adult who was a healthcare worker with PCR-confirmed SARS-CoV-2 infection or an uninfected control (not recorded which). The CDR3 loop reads CATSRDPSRGSYNEQFF. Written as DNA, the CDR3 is TGTGCCACCAGCAGAGATCCCTCTCGGGGCTCCTACAATGAGCAGTTCTTC.